The 2 T cell receptor beta chains reported below all come from one sample, sequenced in a study of metastatic and nonmetastatic thyroid tumors. Treatment of any kind had been given to no patient before thyroid surgery. TCRdb re-called the PCR reads through MiXCR. This sample carries roughly 39,000 clones, about half of them seen once, and the ten largest clones take around a quarter. Specimen: tumor tissue. These receptors originate from a male donor with papillary thyroid cancer or a benign thyroid nodule (not recorded which). Some clones in this sample may be carry-over from other donors' samples.

This clone was found a few times. V usage is TRBV11-3 and J usage is TRBJ2-7; TRBD1 matches at 8 bases. V lost 1 base to trimming and J lost 5 bases; unmatched junction nucleotides: 4. Germline loops: CDR1 SGHNT, CDR2 YENEEA. The CDR3 spans 14 residues. The CDR3 region is CASSLGRGRNEQYF. CDR3 nucleotide sequence: TGTGCCAGCAGCTTAGGCAGGGGGCGTAACGAGCAGTACTTC.

The chain joins TRBV20-1 to TRBJ2-3, with D possibly matching TRBD1 (5 bases). The CDR3 contains 11 residues. CDR1 and CDR2 (germline): DFQATT, SNEGSKA (reference sequence). V was cut by 3 bases and J by 4 bases, with 5 bases left in between. In DNA, the CDR3 is TGCAGTGCTAGCAGGGCAGATACGCAGTATTTT. As protein: CSASRADTQYF.